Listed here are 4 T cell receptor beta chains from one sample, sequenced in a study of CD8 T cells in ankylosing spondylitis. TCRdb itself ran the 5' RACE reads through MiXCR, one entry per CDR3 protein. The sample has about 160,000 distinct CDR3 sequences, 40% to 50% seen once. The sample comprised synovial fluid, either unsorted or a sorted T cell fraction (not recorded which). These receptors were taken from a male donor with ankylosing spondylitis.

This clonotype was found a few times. The CDR3 loop is CSARAGGGQPQHF. In DNA, the CDR3 is TGCAGTGCTCGGGCAGGGGGAGGTCAGCCCCAGCATTTT. The J gene is TRBJ1-5, the V gene TRBV20-1; 7 nucleotides align to TRBD1. The CDR3 runs 13 residues. In germline, CDR1 is DFQATT, CDR2 SNEGSKA (reference sequence). V trimming: 5 bases; J trimming: 6 bases; junction bases outside the gene matches: 7.

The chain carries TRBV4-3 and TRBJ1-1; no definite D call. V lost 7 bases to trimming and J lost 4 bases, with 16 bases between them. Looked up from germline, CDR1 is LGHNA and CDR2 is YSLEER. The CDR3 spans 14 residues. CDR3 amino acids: CASTPGRAGTEAFF. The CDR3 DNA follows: TGCGCCAGCACTCCCGGGAGGGCGGGCACTGAAGCTTTCTTT.

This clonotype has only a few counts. The CDR3 reads CASSLILLEPQHF. The CDR3 nucleotides are TGTGCCAGCAGTCTTATCCTCCTAGAGCCCCAGCATTTT. The V call is TRBV12-3 or TRBV12-4, the J call TRBJ1-5, with D unresolved. Deletions cut 5 bases from V and 8 bases from J, with 13 bases between. The CDR3 spans 13 residues.

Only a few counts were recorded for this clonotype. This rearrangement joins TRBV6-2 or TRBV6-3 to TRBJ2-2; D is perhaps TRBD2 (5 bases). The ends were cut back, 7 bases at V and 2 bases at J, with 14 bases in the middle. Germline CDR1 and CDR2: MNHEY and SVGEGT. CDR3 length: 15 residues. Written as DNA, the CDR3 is TGTGCCAGCACCGGGAACCTAGAAAACACCGGGGAGCTGTTTTTT. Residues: CASTGNLENTGELFF.